The T cell receptor beta chain described here comes from a study of shared clonotypes between healthy human individuals. Profiling relied on immunoSEQ multiplex PCR, and the TCRdb table lists in-frame clones only, not all of them. Found here are millions of clones, 85% to 95% of them singletons; the top ten hold 0.13%. For this clone: The antigen is undetermined.

Germline loops: CDR1 MNHEY, CDR2 SVGAGI. Trimming took 6 bases from V and 6 from J, leaving 18 bases between them. The CDR3 spans 15 residues. The authors divided CD4+ cells into CD45RA+ naive and CD45RA-negative memory subsets. General observations from the study: Non-shared clonotypes had lower generation probabilities than those shared by all four donors. Memory subsets generally showed smaller estimated richness than naive subsets did. Incompleteness in sorted-subset sequencing, despite large depth, was shown by rarefaction.

V and J are TRBV6-5 and TRBJ1-5; a weak D match, TRBD1 (5 bases). The sequence came from a man younger than 35 in good health. The sequencing input was naive CD4+ T cells sorted from blood. Subset meaning: CD45RA+ positively selected. DNA for the CDR3: TGTGCCAGCAGCCGAGGAGTGGGTGGGGGTCAGCCCCAGCATTTT. As protein: CASSRGVGGGQPQHF.